This T cell receptor beta chain stems from a study of blood T cell repertoires in COVID-19. Overall study context: From T cells, B-cell-depleted T cells, or PBMCs came the material, which was cDNA or gDNA.

V was shortened by 3 bases and J by 9 bases, with 12 bases between the two germline ends. The germline V gene has CDR1 LGHDT and CDR2 YNNKEL (reference sequence). CDR3 length: 12 amino acids. TCRdb keeps only in-frame clones here, not all; method: immunoSEQ multiplex PCR. The sample shows 60,000 to 70,000 clones, over 75% of them seen only once. Seattle patients were enrolled while actively infected and followed longitudinally. The chain couples TRBV3-1 (or the pseudogene TRBV3-2) to TRBJ2-7; tentatively, D is TRBD2 (5 bases). Input material: peripheral blood. This receptor was identified in a woman in her sixties or seventies with COVID-19, enrolled during active disease. The DNA for the CDR3 is TGTGCCAGCAGCCAGGAGTTCGGGATGCAGTACTTC. Translated, it gives CASSQEFGMQYF.